This T cell receptor (beta chain) was sequenced during a study of T cell responses to AZD1222 COVID-19 vaccine. Study observations and caveats: Spike-specific TCR breadth and depth both grew after two AZD1222 doses. Scientists sampled the repertoires only once the peak T cell response had passed. Variant regions that are unmutated are reportedly the target of nearly half of spike-specific TCRs.

This clone has only one observation. Its specificity is unknown. The germline gives CDR1 MNHEY, CDR2 SVGAGI. The CDR3 has 13 amino acids. V lost 11 bases and J lost 5, with 16 bases in between. Assay: immunoSEQ multiplex PCR; the TCRdb copy retains only in-frame clones and omits some. The sample lists 180,000 or so clones, about 88% occurring once. This sample comprised peripheral blood, obtained 28 days after the second AZD1222 dose. The V and J genes are TRBV6-5 and TRBJ2-1; D assignment may be TRBD1 or TRBD2 (5 bases each). The sequence derives from an adult who received the AZD1222 COVID-19 vaccine. The chain's CDR3 is CAVQIWGHNEQFF. In nucleotides, the CDR3 is TGTGCCGTTCAGATATGGGGACACAATGAGCAGTTCTTC.